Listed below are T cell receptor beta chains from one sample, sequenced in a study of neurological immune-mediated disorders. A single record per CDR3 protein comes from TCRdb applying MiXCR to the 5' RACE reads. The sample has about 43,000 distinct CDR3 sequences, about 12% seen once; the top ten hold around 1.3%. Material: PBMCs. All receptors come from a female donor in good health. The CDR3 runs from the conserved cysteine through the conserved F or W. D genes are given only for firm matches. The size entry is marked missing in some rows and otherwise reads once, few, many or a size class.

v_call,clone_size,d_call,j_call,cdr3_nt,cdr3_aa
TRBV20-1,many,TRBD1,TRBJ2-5,TGCAGTGCCACGGGACAGCAAGAGACCCAGTACTTC,CSATGQQETQYF
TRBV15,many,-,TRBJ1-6,TGTGCCACCAGCAGAGAGGGCACCGCAGGGACCCTCCACTTT,CATSREGTAGTLHF
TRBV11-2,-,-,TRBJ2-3,TGTGCCAGCAGCAGTCGGGACCCGACACCGGATACGCAGTATTTT,CASSSRDPTPDTQYF
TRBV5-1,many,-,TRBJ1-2,TGCGCCAGCCGTTATGGGCCTTCTTATGGCTACACCTTC,CASRYGPSYGYTF
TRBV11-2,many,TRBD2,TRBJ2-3,TGTGCCAGCAGCTTAACCGGGGGGACTAGCCGCCCAGATACGCAGTATTTT,CASSLTGGTSRPDTQYF
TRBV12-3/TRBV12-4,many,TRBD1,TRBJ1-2,TGTGCCAGCAGTCGACAGGGGCCCTCTAACTATGGCTACACCTTC,CASSRQGPSNYGYTF
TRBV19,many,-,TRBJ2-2,TGTGCCAGTAGCCCCCTGGGGAGACGCCCCGACACCGGGGAGCTGTTTTTT,CASSPLGRRPDTGELFF
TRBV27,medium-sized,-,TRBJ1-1,TGTGCCAGCAGTCCAGGTTACATGAACACTGAAGCTTTCTTT,CASSPGYMNTEAFF
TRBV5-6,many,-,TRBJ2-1,TGTGCCAGCAGCCCAGGCGGAGGGGGAGGCTACAATGAGCAGTTCTTC,CASSPGGGGGYNEQFF
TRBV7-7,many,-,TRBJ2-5,TGTGCTAGCACCCCCGCCAACTGGGCGTCGGAGACCCAGTACTTC,CASTPANWASETQYF
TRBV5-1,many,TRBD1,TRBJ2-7,TGCGCCAGCAGCTTGGCCGTCCGGGACAGTGTTCCCTACGAGCAGTACTTC,CASSLAVRDSVPYEQYF
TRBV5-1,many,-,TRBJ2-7,TGCGCCAGCAGTCCGACAGCCTACAAGGGAGAGCAGTACTTC,CASSPTAYKGEQYF
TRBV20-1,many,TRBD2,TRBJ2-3,TGCAGTGCTAGAGTACGGGGACTAGCGGGACTCGGTGGCACAGATACGCAGTATTTT,CSARVRGLAGLGGTDTQYF
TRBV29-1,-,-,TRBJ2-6,TGCAGCGTTGAACTGGTTGGTAGCACTGGGGCCAACGTCCTGACTTTC,CSVELVGSTGANVLTF